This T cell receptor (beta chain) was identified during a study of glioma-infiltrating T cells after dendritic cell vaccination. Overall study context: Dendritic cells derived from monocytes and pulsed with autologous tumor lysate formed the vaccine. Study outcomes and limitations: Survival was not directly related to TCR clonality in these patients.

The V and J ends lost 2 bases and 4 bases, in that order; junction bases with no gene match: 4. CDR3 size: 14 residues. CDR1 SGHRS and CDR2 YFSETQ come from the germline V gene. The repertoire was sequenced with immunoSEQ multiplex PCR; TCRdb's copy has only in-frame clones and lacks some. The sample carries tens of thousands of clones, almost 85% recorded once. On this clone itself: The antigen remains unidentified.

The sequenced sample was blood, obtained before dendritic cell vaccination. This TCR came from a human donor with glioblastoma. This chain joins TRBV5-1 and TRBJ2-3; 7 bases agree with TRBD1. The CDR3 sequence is CASSLQQGSDTQYF. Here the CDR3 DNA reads TGCGCCAGCAGCTTACAACAGGGGTCAGATACGCAGTATTTT.